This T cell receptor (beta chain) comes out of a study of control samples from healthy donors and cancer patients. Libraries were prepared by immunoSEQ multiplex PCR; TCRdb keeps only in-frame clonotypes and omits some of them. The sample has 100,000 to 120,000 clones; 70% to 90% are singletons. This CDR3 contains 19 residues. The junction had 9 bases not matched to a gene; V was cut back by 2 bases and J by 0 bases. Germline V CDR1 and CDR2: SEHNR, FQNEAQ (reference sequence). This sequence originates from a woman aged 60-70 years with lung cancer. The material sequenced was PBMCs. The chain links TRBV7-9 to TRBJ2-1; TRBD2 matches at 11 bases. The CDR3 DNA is TGTGCCAGCAGCTTATCGGCGCCGGGACTAGCGGCCTCCTACAATGAGCAGTTCTTC. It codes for CASSLSAPGLAASYNEQFF.